The rows below give T cell receptor beta chains drawn from one sample of a study of vaccination effects on CD4 cells after COVID-19. Their specific antigens are unknown. Profiled with immunoSEQ multiplex PCR; TCRdb holds only in-frame clones, not every one. The table includes about 18,000 clones, 76% detected once. The sequences come from CD4+ T cells from PBMCs cultured with SARS-CoV-2 spike peptides, collected after COVID-19 vaccination. The receptors derive from a human donor who had a prior SARS-CoV-2 infection. Each CDR3 is given with its conserved first and last residue. The D gene is left open where the match is weak. Clone sizes are given selectively: once, few, many, or a class where the clone is expanded.

length | D | size | J | V | DNA | CDR3
14 | NA | NA | TRBJ2-7 | TRBV5-1 | TGCGCCAGCAGCCAGGACAGACGGGTCTACGAGCAGTACTTC | CASSQDRRVYEQYF
13 | TRBD2 | NA | TRBJ2-1 | TRBV30 | TGTGCCTGGAGCCCAGGGGCGGGGCGGGAGGAGTTCTTC | CAWSPGAGREEFF
16 | NA | few | TRBJ2-1 | TRBV6-5 | TGTGCCAGCAGTTCTCGGGCCGGTGTCATCCGGGGTGAGCAGTTCTTC | CASSSRAGVIRGEQFF
14 | NA | NA | TRBJ2-7 | TRBV5-1 | TGCGCCAGCAGCCCCCAGGAGGTCTCCTACGAGCAGTACTTC | CASSPQEVSYEQYF
13 | TRBD1 | NA | TRBJ1-2 | TRBV2 | TGTGCCAGCAGACAGGGGGCTGGTGGAGGCTACACCTTC | CASRQGAGGGYTF
13 | NA | NA | TRBJ1-2 | TRBV3-1/TRBV3-2 | TGTGCCAGCAGCCCTGGGGTCCGCTATGGCTACACCTTC | CASSPGVRYGYTF
13 | NA | NA | TRBJ1-3 | TRBV6-5 | TGTGCCAGCAGCCGTCTGGACGGAAACACCATATATTTT | CASSRLDGNTIYF
11 | NA | few | TRBJ1-5 | TRBV12-3/TRBV12-4 | TGTGCCAGCAGTTTTAAAGGGCCCCAGCATTTT | CASSFKGPQHF
13 | NA | NA | TRBJ2-2 | TRBV15 | TGTGCCACCAGCATTGGTATCGCCGGGGAGCTGTTTTTT | CATSIGIAGELFF
13 | NA | NA | TRBJ2-3 | TRBV2 | TGTGCCAGCAGTGAGGGCAGCACAGATACGCAGTATTTT | CASSEGSTDTQYF
11 | NA | few | TRBJ1-1 | TRBV6-5 | TGTGCCAGCAAAAAAACAGGTGAAACTTTCTTT | CASKKTGETFF
15 | TRBD1 | NA | TRBJ1-6 | TRBV5-1 | TGCGCCAGCAGCTTGGACAGGGGTGACAATTCACCCCTCCACTTT | CASSLDRGDNSPLHF
16 | NA | few | TRBJ1-3 | TRBV7-9 | TGTGCCAGCAGCCGCCCGTCCCTGCTCTCTGGAAACACCATATATTTT | CASSRPSLLSGNTIYF
16 | NA | NA | TRBJ2-2 | TRBV19 | TGTGCCAGTAGTTCGGGACCCTCAGCGAACACCGGGGAGCTGTTTTTT | CASSSGPSANTGELFF
13 | NA | NA | TRBJ2-5 | TRBV5-1 | TGCGCCAGCAGCTTGGGGGCGCGTGAGACCCAGTACTTC | CASSLGARETQYF
14 | TRBD1 | NA | TRBJ1-2 | TRBV19 | TGTGCCAGTACTCCGACAGGGTTGATATATGGCTACACCTTC | CASTPTGLIYGYTF
13 | NA | NA | TRBJ2-3 | TRBV6-5 | TGTGCCAGCAGGGGACCTGCAGGAGATACGCAGTATTTT | CASRGPAGDTQYF
15 | NA | NA | TRBJ2-3 | TRBV5-6 | TGTGCCAGCAGCCTCCCAGTGGGGACGGCAGATACGCAGTATTTT | CASSLPVGTADTQYF
15 | TRBD1 | NA | TRBJ2-3 | TRBV5-1 | TGCGCCAGCAGCTTGACACAGGGGGGCTCAGATACGCAGTATTTT | CASSLTQGGSDTQYF
13 | NA | few | TRBJ2-5 | TRBV5-6 | TGTGCCAGCAGCTTGGGACCGCCTGGGACCCAGTACTTC | CASSLGPPGTQYF
14 | NA | NA | TRBJ2-5 | TRBV6-5 | TGTGCCAGCAGTTACGGGGGGGCCCAAGAGACCCAGTACTTC | CASSYGGAQETQYF
16 | TRBD1 | NA | TRBJ2-6 | TRBV30 | TGTGCCTGGGTCTCGACAGGGGTATCTGGGGCCAACGTCCTGACTTTC | CAWVSTGVSGANVLTF
14 | TRBD1 | NA | TRBJ2-1 | TRBV5-8 | TGTGCCACCCAGGGGACAGGGAAATACAATGAGCAGTTCTTC | CATQGTGKYNEQFF
15 | TRBD1 | NA | TRBJ2-7 | TRBV5-1 | TGCGCCAGCAGCTTCGGGACAGGGGGCATCTACGAGCAGTACTTC | CASSFGTGGIYEQYF
14 | NA | NA | TRBJ2-2 | TRBV4-3 | TGCGCCAGCAGCCAAGATTGGGGAGTGGGGGAGCTGTTTTTT | CASSQDWGVGELFF
17 | NA | few | TRBJ2-2 | TRBV10-3 | TGTGCCATCAGTGAGTACGGGAAGGAAAGAATTACCGGGGAGCTGTTTTTT | CAISEYGKERITGELFF
14 | NA | NA | TRBJ2-7 | TRBV6-6 | TGTGCCAGCACCCCCCCTGGGGGGCCCTACGAGCAGTACTTC | CASTPPGGPYEQYF
14 | TRBD1 | NA | TRBJ2-5 | TRBV7-2 | TGTGCCAGCAGCCGGGACAGGGTGCCGGAGACCCAGTACTTC | CASSRDRVPETQYF
12 | NA | NA | TRBJ1-5 | TRBV7-2 | TGTGCCAGCAGCTTTAGTCTCCAGCCCCAGCATTTT | CASSFSLQPQHF
15 | NA | NA | TRBJ2-3 | TRBV20-1 | TGCAGTGCTAGTCTAGGTTTTGGGGGCACAGATACGCAGTATTTT | CSASLGFGGTDTQYF
12 | NA | NA | TRBJ1-2 | TRBV5-1 | TGCGCCAGCAGCTTGGACGATTATGGCTACACCTTC | CASSLDDYGYTF
15 | TRBD2 | few | TRBJ2-1 | TRBV7-3 | TGTGCCAGCAGCCCGGGGGGGCCCAACTACAATGAGCAGTTCTTC | CASSPGGPNYNEQFF
16 | NA | NA | TRBJ1-3 | TRBV4-2 | TGTGCCAGCAGCCCTGATAGGACCGTCTCTGGAAACACCATATATTTT | CASSPDRTVSGNTIYF
15 | NA | NA | TRBJ1-2 | TRBV5-6 | TGTGCCAGCAGCTCGTTCGGGGAGACTTACTATGGCTACACCTTC | CASSSFGETYYGYTF
13 | NA | NA | TRBJ2-5 | TRBV9 | TGTGCCAGCAGCGCTGGGTATGGGGAGACCCAGTACTTC | CASSAGYGETQYF
16 | TRBD2 | large | TRBJ2-6 | TRBV4-1 | TGCGCCAGCAGCCCGGGGGGAGTTGCCGGGGCCAACGTCCTGACTTTC | CASSPGGVAGANVLTF
13 | NA | NA | TRBJ1-6 | TRBV12-3/TRBV12-4 | TGTGCCAGCAGCCCCCAACAGGATTCACCCCTCCACTTT | CASSPQQDSPLHF